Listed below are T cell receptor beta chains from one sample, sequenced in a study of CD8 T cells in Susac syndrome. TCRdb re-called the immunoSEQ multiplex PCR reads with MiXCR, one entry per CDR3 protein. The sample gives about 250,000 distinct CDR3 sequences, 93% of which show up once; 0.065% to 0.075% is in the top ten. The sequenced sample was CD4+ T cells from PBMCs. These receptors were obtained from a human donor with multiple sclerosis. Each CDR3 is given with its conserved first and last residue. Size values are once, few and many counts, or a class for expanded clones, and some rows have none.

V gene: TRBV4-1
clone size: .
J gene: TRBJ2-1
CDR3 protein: CASSQGSGYNEQFF

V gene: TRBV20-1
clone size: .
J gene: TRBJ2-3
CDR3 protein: CSALKGYSSTDTQYF

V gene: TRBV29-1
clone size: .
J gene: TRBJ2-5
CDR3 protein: CSVAWTSQETQYF

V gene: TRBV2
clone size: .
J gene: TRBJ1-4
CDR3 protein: CASSGTTSNEKLFF

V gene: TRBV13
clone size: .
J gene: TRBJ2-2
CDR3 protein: CASSLAGPSTGELFF

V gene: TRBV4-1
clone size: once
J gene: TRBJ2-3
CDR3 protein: CASSQDLADRVADTQYF

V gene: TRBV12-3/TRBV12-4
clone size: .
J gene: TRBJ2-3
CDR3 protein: CASSPRQGPTDTQYF

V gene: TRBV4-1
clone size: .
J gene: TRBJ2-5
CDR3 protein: CASSRVGLAGRAQYF

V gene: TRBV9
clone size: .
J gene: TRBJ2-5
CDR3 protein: CASSGGGQGYQETQYF

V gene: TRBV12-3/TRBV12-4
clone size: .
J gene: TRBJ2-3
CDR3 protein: CASSQARTADTQYF

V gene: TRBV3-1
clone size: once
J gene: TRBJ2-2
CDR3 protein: CASSLMEYTGELFF

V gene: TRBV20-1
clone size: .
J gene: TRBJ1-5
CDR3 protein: CSAGPPGGSNQPQHF

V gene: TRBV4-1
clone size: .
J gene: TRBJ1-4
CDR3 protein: CASSQDTFGGAEKLFF

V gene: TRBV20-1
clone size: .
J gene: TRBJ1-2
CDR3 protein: CSAPPGQGALGYTF

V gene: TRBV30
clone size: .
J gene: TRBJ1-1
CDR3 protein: CAWSVTANRVNTEAFF

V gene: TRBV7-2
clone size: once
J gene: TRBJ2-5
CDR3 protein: CASSLVGTSGKETQYF

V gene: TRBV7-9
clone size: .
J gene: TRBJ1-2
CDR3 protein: CASSSTTGAHGYTF

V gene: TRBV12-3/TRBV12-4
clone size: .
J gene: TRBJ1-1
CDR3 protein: CASSWSDRVEAFF

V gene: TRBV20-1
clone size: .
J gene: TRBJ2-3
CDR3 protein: CSAPTTGGDTQYF

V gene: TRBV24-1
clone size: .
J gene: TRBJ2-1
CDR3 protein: CATSDLRAGGYNEQFF

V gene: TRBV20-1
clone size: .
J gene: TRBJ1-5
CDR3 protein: CSARPRDRNQPQHF

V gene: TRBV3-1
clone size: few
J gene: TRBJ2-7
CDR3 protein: CASSQGPQREQYF

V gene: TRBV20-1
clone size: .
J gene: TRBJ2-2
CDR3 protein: CSARRAGATTGELFF

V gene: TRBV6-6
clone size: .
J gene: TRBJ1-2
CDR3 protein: CASSHTANYGYTF